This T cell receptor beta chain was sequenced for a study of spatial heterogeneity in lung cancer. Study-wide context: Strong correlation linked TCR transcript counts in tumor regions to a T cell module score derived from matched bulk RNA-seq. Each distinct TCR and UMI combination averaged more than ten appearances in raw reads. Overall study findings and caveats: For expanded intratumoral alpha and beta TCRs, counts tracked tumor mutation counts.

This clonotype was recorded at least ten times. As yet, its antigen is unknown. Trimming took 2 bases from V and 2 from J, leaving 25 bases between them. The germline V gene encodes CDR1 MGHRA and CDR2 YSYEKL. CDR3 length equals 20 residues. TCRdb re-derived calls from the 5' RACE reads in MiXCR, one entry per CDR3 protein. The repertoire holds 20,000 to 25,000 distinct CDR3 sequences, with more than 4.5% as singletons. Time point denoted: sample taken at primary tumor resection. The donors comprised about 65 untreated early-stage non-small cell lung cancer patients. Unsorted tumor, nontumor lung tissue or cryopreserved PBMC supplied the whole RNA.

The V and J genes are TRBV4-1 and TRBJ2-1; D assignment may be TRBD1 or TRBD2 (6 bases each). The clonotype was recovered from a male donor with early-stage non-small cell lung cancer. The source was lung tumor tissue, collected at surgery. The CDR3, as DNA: TGCGCCAGCAGCCAATTTCTCAGGGGAGGAAGCCTCTCTCCCTACAATGAGCAGTTCTTC. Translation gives CASSQFLRGGSLSPYNEQFF.